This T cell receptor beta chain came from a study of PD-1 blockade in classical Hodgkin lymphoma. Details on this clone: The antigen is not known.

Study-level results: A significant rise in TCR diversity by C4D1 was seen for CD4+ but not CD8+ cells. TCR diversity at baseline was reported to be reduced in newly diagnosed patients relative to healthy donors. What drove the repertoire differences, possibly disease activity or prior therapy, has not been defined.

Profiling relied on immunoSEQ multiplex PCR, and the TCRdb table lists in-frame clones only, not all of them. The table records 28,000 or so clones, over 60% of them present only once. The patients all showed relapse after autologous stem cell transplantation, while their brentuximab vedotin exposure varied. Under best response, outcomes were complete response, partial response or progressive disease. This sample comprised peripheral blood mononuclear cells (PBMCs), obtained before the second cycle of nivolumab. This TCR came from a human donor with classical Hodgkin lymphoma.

This chain's CDR3 is CASSSWGESGNTIYF. In nucleotides, the CDR3 is TGTGCCAGCAGTTCCTGGGGGGAATCTGGAAACACCATATATTTT. This chain links TRBV6-5 with TRBJ1-3; TRBD1 might be the D (5 bases). V was clipped by 4 bases and J by 1 base, with 11 bases between them. The CDR3 loop spans 15 amino acids. Germline V CDR1 and CDR2: MNHEY, SVGAGI.